This T cell receptor beta chain was captured by sequencing in a study of prognosis after radiotherapy for stage I lung cancer. Study in general: Roughly 5 patients had oligometastatic NSCLC after their primary tumor was surgically resected, and about 15 patients had newly diagnosed primary stage I lung tumors. About 7 patients presented with squamous cell carcinoma, roughly 11 with adenocarcinoma. Distant metastases struck a handful of patients a median of approximately seven months after radiotherapy; about 15 showed no significant progression.

This clonotype was seen repeatedly, ten times or more. Its antigen is unknown. The CDR3 totals 12 residues. Germline V CDR1 and CDR2: SNHLY, FYNNEI. V gave up 8 bases and J gave up 4 bases, with 9 bases separating them. Genomic DNA was the source, and TCR beta CDR3 was amplified from it by two-round multiplex PCR. It was primers specific to each TRBV and TRBJ gene that first-round PCR used. TCRdb re-derived calls from the multiplex PCR reads in MiXCR, one entry per CDR3 protein. The data contain about 16,000 distinct CDR3 sequences, less than 45% of them seen just once; the ten biggest clones take up 35% to 50%. General study results and limits: Reduced unique TCR clone counts were recorded after stereotactic body radiation therapy, with a median of about 9,700 versus 6,500.

This TCR was sampled from a donor at least 50 years old with non-small cell lung cancer. The sequenced sample was PBMCs, obtained before or after stereotactic body radiation therapy (not recorded which). The gene calls are TRBV2 and TRBJ1-5; no definite D call. The CDR3 DNA sequence: TGTGCCAGCGCGAGGACGAATCAGCCCCAGCATTTT. Protein sequence: CASARTNQPQHF.